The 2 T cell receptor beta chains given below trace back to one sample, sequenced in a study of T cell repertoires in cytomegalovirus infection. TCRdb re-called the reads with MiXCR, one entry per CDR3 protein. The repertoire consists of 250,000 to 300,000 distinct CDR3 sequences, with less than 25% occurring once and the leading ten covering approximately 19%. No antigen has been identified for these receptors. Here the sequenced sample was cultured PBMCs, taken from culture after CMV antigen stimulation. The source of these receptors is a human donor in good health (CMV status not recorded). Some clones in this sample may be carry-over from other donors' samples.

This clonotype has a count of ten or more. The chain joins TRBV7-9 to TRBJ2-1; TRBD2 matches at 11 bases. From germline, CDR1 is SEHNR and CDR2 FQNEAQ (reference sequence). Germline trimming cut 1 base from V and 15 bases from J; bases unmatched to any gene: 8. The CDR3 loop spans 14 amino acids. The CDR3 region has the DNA TGTGCCAGCAGCTTAGGACTAGCGGGACACCTTTTGTTCTTC. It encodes CASSLGLAGHLLFF.

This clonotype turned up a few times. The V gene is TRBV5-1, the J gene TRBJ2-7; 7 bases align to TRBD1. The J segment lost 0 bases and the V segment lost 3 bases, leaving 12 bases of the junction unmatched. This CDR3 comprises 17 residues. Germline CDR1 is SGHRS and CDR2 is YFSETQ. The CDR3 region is CASSSNLQGMGSYEQYF. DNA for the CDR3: TGCGCCAGCAGCTCAAACTTACAGGGGATGGGCTCCTACGAGCAGTACTTC.